This TCR beta chain was profiled in a study of shared clonotypes between healthy human individuals. This clone was counted once. The genomic DNA of each subset was split evenly across several immunoSEQ plates. Assay: immunoSEQ multiplex PCR; the TCRdb copy retains only in-frame clones and omits some. Among around 1.1 million clones listed, around 78% were seen once. This CDR3 has 13 residues. Germline lookup yields CDR1 SGHTA and CDR2 FQGTGA. Trimming cost V 2 bases and J 6 bases, with 8 bases left between them. The sample was memory CD4+ T cells from PBMCs. Subset reported: CD45RA-negative fraction. The clonotype was recovered from a young man in good health. Some clones in this sample may be carry-over from other donors' samples. The J gene is TRBJ1-5, the V gene TRBV7-3; no definite D call. The chain's CDR3 is CASSLAVGQPQHF. CDR3 nucleotide sequence: TGTGCCAGCAGCTTAGCAGTGGGTCAGCCCCAGCATTTT.